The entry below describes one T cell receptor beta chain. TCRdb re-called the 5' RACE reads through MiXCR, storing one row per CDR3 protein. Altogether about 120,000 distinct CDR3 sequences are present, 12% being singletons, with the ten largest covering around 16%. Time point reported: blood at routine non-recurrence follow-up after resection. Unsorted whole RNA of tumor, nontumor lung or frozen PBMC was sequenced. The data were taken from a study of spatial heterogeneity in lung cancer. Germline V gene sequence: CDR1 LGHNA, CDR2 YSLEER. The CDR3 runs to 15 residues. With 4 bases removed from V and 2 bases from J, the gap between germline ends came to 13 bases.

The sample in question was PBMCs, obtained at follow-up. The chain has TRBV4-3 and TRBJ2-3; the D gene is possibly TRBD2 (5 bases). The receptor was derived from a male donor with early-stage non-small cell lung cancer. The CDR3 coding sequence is TGCGCCAGCAGCCCTTATGAGGGAGCCACAGATACGCAGTATTTT. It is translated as CASSPYEGATDTQYF.